This TCR beta chain was identified during a study of vaccination effects on CD4 cells after COVID-19. About the study: Each participant received a vaccine that was either BNT162b2 or mRNA-1273, given as two doses.

Study observations and caveats: Substantial clonal contraction characterized both infection- and vaccine-induced clones late after vaccination.

Isolation of CD4+ T cells took place after approximately 10 days of culture. Profiling relied on immunoSEQ multiplex PCR, and the TCRdb table lists in-frame clones only, not all of them. Of approximately 40,000 clones listed, around 80% are singletons. Germline V lookup: CDR1 GTSNPN, CDR2 SVGIG (reference sequence). The V end was cut by 0 bases, the J end by 5 bases, with 10 bases between. This CDR3 is built from 13 residues. Regarding this clone: Its antigen is not identified.

Sequencing used CD4+ T cells from PBMCs cultured without peptide, obtained before COVID-19 vaccination. The clonotype was recovered from a human donor who received a COVID-19 vaccine. The chain recombines TRBV30 with TRBJ1-1, with D perhaps matching TRBD1 (5 bases). CDR3 DNA: TGTGCCTGGAGTGTAGGGGTATGGACTGAAGCTTTCTTT. Protein sequence: CAWSVGVWTEAFF. Variable domain in full (rest from reference TRBV30 and TRBJ1-1): SQTIHQWPATLVQPVGSPLSLECTVEGTSNPNLYWYRQAAGRGLQLLFYSVGIGQISSEVPQNLSASRPQDRQFILSSKKLLLSDSGFYLCAWSVGVWTEAFFGQGTRLTVV.